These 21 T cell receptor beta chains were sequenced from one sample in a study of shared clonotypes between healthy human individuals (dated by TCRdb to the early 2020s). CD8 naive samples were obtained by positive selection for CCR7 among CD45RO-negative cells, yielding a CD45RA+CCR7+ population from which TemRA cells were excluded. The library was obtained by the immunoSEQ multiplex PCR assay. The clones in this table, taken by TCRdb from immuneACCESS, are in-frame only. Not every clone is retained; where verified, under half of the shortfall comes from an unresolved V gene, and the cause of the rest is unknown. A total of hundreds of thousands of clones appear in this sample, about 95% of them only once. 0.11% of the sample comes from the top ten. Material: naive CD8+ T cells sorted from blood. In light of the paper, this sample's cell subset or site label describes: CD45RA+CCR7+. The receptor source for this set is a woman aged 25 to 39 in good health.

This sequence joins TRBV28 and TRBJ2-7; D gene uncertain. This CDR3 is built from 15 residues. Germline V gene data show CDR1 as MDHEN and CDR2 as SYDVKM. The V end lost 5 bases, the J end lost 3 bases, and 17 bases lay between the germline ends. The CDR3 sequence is CASSPTLGKNYEQYF. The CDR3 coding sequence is TGTGCCAGCAGTCCGACCTTGGGGAAAAACTACGAGCAGTACTTC.

CDR3 loop: CASSFGVGVGNQPQHF. Written as DNA, the CDR3 is TGTGCCAGCAGTTTCGGCGTCGGGGTCGGCAATCAGCCCCAGCATTTT. The chain carries TRBV28 and TRBJ1-5; D gene unclear. Trimming pared 3 bases from V and 2 bases from J, leaving 14 bases between. CDR1 is MDHEN, CDR2 SYDVKM, per germline. The CDR3 covers 16 residues.

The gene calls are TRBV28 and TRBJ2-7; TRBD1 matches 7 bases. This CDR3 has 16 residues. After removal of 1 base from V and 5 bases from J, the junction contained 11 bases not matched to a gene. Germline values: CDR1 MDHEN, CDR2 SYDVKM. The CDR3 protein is CASSLYPGQPRDEQYF. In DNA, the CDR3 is TGTGCCAGCAGTTTATATCCGGGACAGCCTCGGGACGAGCAGTACTTC.

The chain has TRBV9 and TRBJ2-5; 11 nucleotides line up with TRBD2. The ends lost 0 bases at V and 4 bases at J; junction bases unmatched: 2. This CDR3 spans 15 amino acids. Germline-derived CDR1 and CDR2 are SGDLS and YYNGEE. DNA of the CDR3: TGTGCCAGCAGCGTAGGTAGCGGGAGGGGAGAGACCCAGTACTTC. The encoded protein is CASSVGSGRGETQYF. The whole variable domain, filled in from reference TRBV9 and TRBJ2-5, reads DSGVTQTPKHLITATGQRVTLRCSPRSGDLSVYWYQQSLDQGLQFLIQYYNGEERAKGNILERFSAQQFPDLHSELNLSSLELGDSALYFCASSVGSGRGETQYFGPGTRLLVL.

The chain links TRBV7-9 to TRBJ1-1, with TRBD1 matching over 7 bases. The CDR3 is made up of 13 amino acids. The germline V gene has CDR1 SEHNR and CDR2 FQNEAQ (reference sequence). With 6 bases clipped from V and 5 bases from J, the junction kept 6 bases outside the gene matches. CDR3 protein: CASSGGQLTEAFF. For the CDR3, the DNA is TGTGCCAGCAGTGGGGGACAGTTAACTGAAGCTTTCTTT.

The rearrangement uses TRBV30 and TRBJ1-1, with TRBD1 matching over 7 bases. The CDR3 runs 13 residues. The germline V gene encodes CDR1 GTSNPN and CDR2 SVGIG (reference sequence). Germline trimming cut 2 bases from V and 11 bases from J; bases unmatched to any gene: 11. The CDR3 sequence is CAWSISKGAEAFF. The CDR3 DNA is TGTGCCTGGAGTATCTCGAAGGGGGCGGAGGCTTTCTTT.

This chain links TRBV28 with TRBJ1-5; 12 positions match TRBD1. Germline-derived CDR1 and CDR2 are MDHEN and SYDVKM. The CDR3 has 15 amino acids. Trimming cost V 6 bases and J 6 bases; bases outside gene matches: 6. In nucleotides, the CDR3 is TGTGCCAGCAGCCTCGGGACAGGGGGCTCTCAGCCCCAGCATTTT. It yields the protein CASSLGTGGSQPQHF.

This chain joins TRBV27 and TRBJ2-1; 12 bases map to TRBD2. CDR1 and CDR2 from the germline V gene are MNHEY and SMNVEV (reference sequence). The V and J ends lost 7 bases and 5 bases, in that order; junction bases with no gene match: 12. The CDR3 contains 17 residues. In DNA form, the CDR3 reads TGTGCCAGCAAGGATTCGAGACTAGCGGGAGTCAACAATGAGCAGTTCTTC. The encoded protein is CASKDSRLAGVNNEQFF.

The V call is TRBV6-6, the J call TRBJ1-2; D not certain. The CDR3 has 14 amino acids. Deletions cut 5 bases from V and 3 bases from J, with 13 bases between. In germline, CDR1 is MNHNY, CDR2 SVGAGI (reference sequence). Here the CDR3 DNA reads TGTGCCAGCAGTGCGATGTTGTTTGACTATGGCTACACCTTC. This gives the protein CASSAMLFDYGYTF.

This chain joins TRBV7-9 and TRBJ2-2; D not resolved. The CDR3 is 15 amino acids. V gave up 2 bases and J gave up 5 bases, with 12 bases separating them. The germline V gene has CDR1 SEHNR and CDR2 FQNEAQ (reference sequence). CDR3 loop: CASSLTQWGTGELFF. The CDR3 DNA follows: TGTGCCAGCAGCTTAACACAGTGGGGAACCGGGGAGCTGTTTTTT.

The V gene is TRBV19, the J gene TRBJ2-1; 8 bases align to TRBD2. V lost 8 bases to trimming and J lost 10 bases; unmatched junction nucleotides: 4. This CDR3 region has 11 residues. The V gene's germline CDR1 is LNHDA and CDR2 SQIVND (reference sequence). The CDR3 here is CASSSGWEQFF. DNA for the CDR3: TGTGCCAGTTCTAGCGGGTGGGAGCAGTTCTTC.

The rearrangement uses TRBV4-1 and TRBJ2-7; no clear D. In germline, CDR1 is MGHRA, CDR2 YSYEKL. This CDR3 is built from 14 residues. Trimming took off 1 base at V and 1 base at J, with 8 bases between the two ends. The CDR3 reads CASSQVWGSYEQYF. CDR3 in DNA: TGCGCCAGCAGCCAAGTGTGGGGTTCCTACGAGCAGTACTTC.

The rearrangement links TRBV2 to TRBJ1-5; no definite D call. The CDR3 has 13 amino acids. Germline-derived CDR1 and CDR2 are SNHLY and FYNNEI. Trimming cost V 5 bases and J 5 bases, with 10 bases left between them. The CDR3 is CASSFKRDQPQHF. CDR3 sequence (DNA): TGTGCCAGCAGTTTTAAGAGGGATCAGCCCCAGCATTTT.

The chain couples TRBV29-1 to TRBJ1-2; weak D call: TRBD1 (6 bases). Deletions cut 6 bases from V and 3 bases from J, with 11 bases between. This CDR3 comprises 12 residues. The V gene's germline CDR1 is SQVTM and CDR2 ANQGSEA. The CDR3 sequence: CSVPDSYYGYTF. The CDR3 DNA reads TGCAGCGTCCCGGACAGCTACTATGGCTACACCTTC.

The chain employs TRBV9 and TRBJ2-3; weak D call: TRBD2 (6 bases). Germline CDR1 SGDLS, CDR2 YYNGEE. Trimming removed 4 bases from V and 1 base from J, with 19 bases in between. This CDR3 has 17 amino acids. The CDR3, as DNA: TGTGCCAGCAGCCCCGCCGGGCCAGCGGGCCGCACAGATACGCAGTATTTT. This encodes CASSPAGPAGRTDTQYF.

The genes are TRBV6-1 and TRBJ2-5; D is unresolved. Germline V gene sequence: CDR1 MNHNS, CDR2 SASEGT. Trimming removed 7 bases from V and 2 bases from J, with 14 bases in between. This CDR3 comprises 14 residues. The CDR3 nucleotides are TGTGCCAGCATCCGAGCCAGCCGACAAGAGACCCAGTACTTC. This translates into CASIRASRQETQYF.

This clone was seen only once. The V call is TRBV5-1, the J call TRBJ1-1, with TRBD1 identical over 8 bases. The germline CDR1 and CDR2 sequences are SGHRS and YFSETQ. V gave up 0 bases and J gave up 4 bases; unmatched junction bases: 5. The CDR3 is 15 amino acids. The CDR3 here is CASSLAQGAVTEAFF. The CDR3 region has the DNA TGCGCCAGCAGCTTGGCCCAGGGGGCGGTCACTGAAGCTTTCTTT.

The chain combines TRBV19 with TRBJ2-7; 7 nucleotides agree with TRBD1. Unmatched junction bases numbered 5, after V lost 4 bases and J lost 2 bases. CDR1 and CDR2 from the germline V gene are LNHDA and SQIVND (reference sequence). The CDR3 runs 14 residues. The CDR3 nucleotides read TGTGCCAGTAGTACCAAGACAGGGACCTACGAGCAGTACTTC. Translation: CASSTKTGTYEQYF.

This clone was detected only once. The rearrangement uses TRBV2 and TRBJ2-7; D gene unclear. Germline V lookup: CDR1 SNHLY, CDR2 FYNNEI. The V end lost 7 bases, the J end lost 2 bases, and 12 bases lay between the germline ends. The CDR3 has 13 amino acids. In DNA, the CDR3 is TGTGCCAGCACCATCTCATCCACCTACGAGCAGTACTTC. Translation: CASTISSTYEQYF.

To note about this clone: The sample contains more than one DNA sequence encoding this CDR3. CDR3 DNA: TGCAGCGTTGGGGGGACTGACTCCTACAATGAGCAGTTCTTC. Translation gives CSVGGTDSYNEQFF. The V and J genes are TRBV29-1 and TRBJ2-1, with D possibly matching TRBD2 (6 bases). Trimming removed 4 bases from V and 0 bases from J, with 10 bases in between. The CDR3 has 14 amino acids. Germline lookup yields CDR1 SQVTM and CDR2 ANQGSEA.

The CDR3 nucleotides are TGCGCCAGCAGCCCCGGAGGGCTAGCGATCCACACAGATACGCAGTATTTT. The encoded protein is CASSPGGLAIHTDTQYF. V and J are TRBV4-1 and TRBJ2-3; D may be TRBD2 (6 bases). Germline lookup yields CDR1 MGHRA and CDR2 YSYEKL. Trimming cost V 4 bases and J 2 bases, with 19 bases left between them. This CDR3 is built from 17 residues.